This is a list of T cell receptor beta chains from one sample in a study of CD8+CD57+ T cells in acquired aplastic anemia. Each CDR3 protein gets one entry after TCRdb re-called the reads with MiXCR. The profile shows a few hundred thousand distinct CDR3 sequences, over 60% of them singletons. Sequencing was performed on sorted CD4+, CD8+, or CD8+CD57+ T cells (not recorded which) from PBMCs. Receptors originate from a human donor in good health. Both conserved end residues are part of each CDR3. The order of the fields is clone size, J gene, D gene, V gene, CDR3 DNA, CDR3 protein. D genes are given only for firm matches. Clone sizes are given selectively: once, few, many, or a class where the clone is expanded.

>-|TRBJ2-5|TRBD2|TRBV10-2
TGCGCCACTCTAGCGGGAGGCTCCCAAGAGACCCAGTACTTC
CATLAGGSQETQYF
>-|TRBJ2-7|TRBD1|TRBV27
TGTGCCAGCAGTTTATTCCCCTTGGACAGGGGGCCCAACGAGCAGTACTTC
CASSLFPLDRGPNEQYF
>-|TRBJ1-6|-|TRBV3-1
TGTGCCAGCAGCCAACCTAATTCACCCCTCCACTTT
CASSQPNSPLHF
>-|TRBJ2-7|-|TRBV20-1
TGCAGTGCTAGAGTAATGGGGAAAGCTTCCTACGAGCAGTACTTC
CSARVMGKASYEQYF
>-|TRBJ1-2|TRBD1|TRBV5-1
TGCGCCAGCAGCTCACAGGGGGGGACCGGTGGCTACACCTTC
CASSSQGGTGGYTF
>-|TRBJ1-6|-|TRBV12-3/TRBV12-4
TGTGCCAGCAGTTTGCGTCTGAATAATTCACCCCTCCACTTT
CASSLRLNNSPLHF
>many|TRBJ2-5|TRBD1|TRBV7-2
TGTGCCAGCAGCTTAACAGGGGGAGGAGAGACCCAGTACTTC
CASSLTGGGETQYF
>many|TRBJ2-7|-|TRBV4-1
TGCGCCAGCAGCCACACTAGTTCCTACGAGCAGTACTTC
CASSHTSSYEQYF
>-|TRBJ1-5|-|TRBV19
TGTGCCAGTAGTATAGTCTCAGGGAGCCCCAACAATCAGCCCCAGCATTTT
CASSIVSGSPNNQPQHF
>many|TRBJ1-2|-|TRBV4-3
TGCGCCAGCAGCCAGGATGACACGGGCTACACCTTC
CASSQDDTGYTF
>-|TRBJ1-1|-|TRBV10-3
TGTGCCATCGAGGCGGGAGGAGAGGGAGCTTTCTTT
CAIEAGGEGAFF
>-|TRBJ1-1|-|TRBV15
TGTGCCACCAGCACCGACATTTTAAGCACTGAAGCTTTCTTT
CATSTDILSTEAFF
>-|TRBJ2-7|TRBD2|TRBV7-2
TGTGCCAGCACCAGAAGGGCGGGAGGGCCCTACGAGCAGTACTTC
CASTRRAGGPYEQYF
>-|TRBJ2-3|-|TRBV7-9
TGTGCCAGCAGCTTACTTATACCGAGCACAGATACGCAGTATTTT
CASSLLIPSTDTQYF